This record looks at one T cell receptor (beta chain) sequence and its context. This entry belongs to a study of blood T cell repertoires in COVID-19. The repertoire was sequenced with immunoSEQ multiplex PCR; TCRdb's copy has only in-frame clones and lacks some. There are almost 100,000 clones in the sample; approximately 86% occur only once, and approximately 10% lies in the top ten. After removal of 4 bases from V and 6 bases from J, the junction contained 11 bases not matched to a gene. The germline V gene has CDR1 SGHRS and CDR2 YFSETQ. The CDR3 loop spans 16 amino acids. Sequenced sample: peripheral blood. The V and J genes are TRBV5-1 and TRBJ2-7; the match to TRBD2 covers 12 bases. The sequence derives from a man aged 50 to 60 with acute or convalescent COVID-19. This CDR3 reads CASSRTARLAGAEQYF. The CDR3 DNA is TGCGCCAGCAGCCGGACGGCTCGACTAGCGGGAGCCGAGCAGTACTTC. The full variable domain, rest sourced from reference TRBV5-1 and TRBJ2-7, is KAGVTQTPRYLIKTRGQQVTLSCSPISGHRSVSWYQQTPGQGLQFLFEYFSETQRNKGNFPGRFSGRQFSNSRSEMNVSTLELGDSALYLCASSRTARLAGAEQYFGPGTRLTVT.